A single sample gave rise to the 7 T cell receptor beta chains below, sequenced in a study of cytomegalovirus exposure and HLA in healthy donors. The PCR had 60 Vbeta and 13 Jbeta primers. Sequenced by immunoSEQ multiplex PCR; TCRdb stores in-frame clones only, minus some. This repertoire includes 56,000 or so clones. The sequenced material came from PBMCs. Source of these receptors: a man in his forties or fifties in good health and CMV-seropositive.

The rearrangement uses TRBV28 and TRBJ1-5; TRBD1 matches at 7 bases. In germline, CDR1 is MDHEN, CDR2 SYDVKM. Losses at the gene ends were 3 bases for V and 0 bases for J; bases not matched to a gene: 8. This CDR3 spans 17 amino acids. In nucleotides, the CDR3 is TGTGCCAGCAGTTTGTTTTCCGGGACAGTTAGCAATCAGCCCCAGCATTTT. This gives the protein CASSLFSGTVSNQPQHF.

The chain has TRBV4-1 and TRBJ2-1, with D perhaps matching TRBD2 (5 bases). Germline assignment: CDR1 MGHRA and CDR2 YSYEKL. The CDR3 is made up of 14 amino acids. Trimming left V 1 base short and J 8 bases short, with 12 bases between. Written as DNA, the CDR3 is TGCGCCAGCAGCCAAGTCGGACTGCAGGATGAGCAGTTCTTC. This sequence encodes CASSQVGLQDEQFF.

CDR3 sequence: CASRGLAGFTGELFF. DNA for the CDR3: TGTGCCAGCAGGGGACTAGCGGGTTTCACCGGGGAGCTGTTTTTT. This sequence joins TRBV28 and TRBJ2-2; 12 bases line up with TRBD2. Germline CDR1 reads MDHEN; CDR2 reads SYDVKM. With V trimmed by 6 bases and J by 4 bases, 3 bases remained unmatched. The CDR3 contains 15 residues.

The CDR3 DNA sequence: TGTGCCAGCAGTTCCTCCGGACAGTGGAACACTGAAGCTTTCTTT. This codes for CASSSSGQWNTEAFF. The rearrangement uses TRBV27 and TRBJ1-1, with D possibly matching TRBD1 (6 bases). V dropped 4 bases and J dropped 1 base, with 13 bases sitting between them. From germline, CDR1 is MNHEY and CDR2 SMNVEV (reference sequence). CDR3 size: 15 residues.

This chain uses TRBV21-1 with TRBJ2-7; TRBD1 is the table's D call and was not checked against the DNA. TRBV21-1 is an annotated pseudogene. The CDR3 has 16 amino acids. The CDR3 DNA reads TGTGCCAGCAGCAGCCGGGACAGCCCAAAACCCTACGAGCAGTACTTC. This sequence encodes CASSSRDSPKPYEQYF.

CDR3 protein: CAWRPLPGQGIRYGYTF. CDR3 sequence (DNA): TGTGCCTGGAGGCCGTTACCGGGACAGGGTATTAGGTATGGCTACACCTTC. The V and J genes are TRBV30 and TRBJ1-2; 9 bases are a match to TRBD1. The germline V gene has CDR1 GTSNPN and CDR2 SVGIG (reference sequence). J lost 5 bases, V lost 3 bases, and 16 bases had no gene match. The CDR3 covers 17 residues.

This rearrangement joins TRBV5-1 to TRBJ1-5, with D possibly matching TRBD1 (5 bases). The CDR3 has 16 residues. CDR1 is SGHRS and CDR2 is YFSETQ in the germline V gene. V was trimmed by 4 bases and J by 1 base, leaving 15 bases between them. Here the CDR3 reads CASSPLPGSSNQPQHF. The CDR3 DNA reads as TGCGCCAGCAGCCCCCTGCCAGGGTCAAGCAATCAGCCCCAGCATTTT.